Described below is a single T cell receptor (beta chain) sequence and its context. Its specificity is not known. The sample is drawn from a study of radiation and T cells in renal cell carcinoma. Study background: Nephrectomy followed 15 Gy stereotactic body radiation by 4 weeks. Study results and limitations: From baseline, blood top tumor clonotypes peaked at 2 weeks post-radiation.

Produced via immunoSEQ multiplex PCR; TCRdb's table is partial and in-frame only. The table includes fewer than 30,000 clones, roughly 80% detected once. Time point: blood 2 weeks post-SBRT. Described treatment: 15 Gy SBRT to primary tumor, nephrectomy 4 weeks later. Blood was sampled at baseline, 2 weeks and 4 weeks after SBRT. Clear cell pathology was present in this patient's renal cell carcinoma. Sequencing used blood, obtained from a patient whose treatment included radiotherapy and nephrectomy. The origin of this receptor is a man aged 55 to 70 with renal cell carcinoma.

The CDR3 protein is CASSQGRGEQYF. The CDR3 DNA reads TGTGCCAGCTCACAGGGAAGGGGCGAGCAGTACTTC. The J gene is TRBJ2-7, the V gene TRBV18, with D possibly being TRBD1 (5 bases). The CDR3 has 12 residues. Per the germline V gene, CDR1 is KGHSH and CDR2 is LQKENI. V dropped 4 bases and J dropped 6 bases, with 10 bases sitting between them.